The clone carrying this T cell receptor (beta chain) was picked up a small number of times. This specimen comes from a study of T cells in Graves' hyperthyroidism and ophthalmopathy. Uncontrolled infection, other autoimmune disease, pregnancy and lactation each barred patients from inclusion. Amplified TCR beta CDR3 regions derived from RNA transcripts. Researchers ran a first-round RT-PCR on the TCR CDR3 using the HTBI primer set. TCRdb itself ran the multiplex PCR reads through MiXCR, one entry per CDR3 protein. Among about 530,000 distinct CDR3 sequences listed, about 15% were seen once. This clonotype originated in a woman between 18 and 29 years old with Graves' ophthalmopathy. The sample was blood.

This CDR3 reads CASSARTGGAQETQYF. DNA for the CDR3: TGTGCCAGCAGCGCCCGAACCGGGGGGGCCCAGGAGACCCAGTACTTC. This chain uses TRBV11-3 with TRBJ2-5; 8 positions match TRBD2. Germline V gene lookup returns CDR1 SGHNT and CDR2 YENEEA. The trim removed 5 bases at V and 5 bases at J, leaving 13 bases unmatched. The CDR3 sequence is 16 residues long.